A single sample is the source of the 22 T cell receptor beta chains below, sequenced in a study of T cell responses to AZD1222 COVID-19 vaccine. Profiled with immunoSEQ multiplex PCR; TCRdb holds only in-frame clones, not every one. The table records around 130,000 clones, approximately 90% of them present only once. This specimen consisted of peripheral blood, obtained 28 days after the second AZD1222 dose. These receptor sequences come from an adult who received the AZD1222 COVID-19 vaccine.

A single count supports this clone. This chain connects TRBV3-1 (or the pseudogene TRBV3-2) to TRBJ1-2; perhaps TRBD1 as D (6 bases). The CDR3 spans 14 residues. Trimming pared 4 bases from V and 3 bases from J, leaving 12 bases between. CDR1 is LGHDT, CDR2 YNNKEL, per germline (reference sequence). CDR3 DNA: TGTGCCAGCAGCCCAACACAGGGAGACTATGGCTACACCTTC. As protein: CASSPTQGDYGYTF.

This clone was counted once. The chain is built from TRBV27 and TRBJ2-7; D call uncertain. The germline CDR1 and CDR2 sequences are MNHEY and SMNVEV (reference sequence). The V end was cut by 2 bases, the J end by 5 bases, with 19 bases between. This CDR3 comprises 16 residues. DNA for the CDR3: TGTGCCAGCAGTTTAAGCGTCTATCTCGCAGCCAACGAGCAGTACTTC. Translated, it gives CASSLSVYLAANEQYF.

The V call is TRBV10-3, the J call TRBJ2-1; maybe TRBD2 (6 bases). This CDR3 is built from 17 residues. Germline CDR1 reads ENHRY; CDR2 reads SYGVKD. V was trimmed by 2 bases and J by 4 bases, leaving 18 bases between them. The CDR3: CAISEPGLPQVYNEQFF. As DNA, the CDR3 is TGTGCCATCAGTGAGCCGGGACTTCCACAAGTTTACAATGAGCAGTTCTTC.

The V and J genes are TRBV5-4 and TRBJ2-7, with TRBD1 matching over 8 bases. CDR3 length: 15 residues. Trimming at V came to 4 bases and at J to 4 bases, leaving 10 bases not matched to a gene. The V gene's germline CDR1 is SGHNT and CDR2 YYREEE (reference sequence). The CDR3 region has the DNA TGTGCCAGCAGCCCCAGGACAGGGAGACCTTACGAGCAGTACTTC. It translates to CASSPRTGRPYEQYF.

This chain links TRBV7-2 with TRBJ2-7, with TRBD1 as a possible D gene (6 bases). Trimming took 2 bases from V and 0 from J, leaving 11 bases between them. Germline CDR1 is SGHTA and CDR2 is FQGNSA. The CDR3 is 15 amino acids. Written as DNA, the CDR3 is TGTGCCAGCAGCTTATTTCAGGGGACCTCCTACGAGCAGTACTTC. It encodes CASSLFQGTSYEQYF.

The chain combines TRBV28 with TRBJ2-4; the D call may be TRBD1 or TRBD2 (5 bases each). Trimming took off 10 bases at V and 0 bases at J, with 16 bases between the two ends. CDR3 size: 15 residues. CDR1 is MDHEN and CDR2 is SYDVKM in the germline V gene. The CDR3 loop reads CATHESGGAKNIQYF. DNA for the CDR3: TGTGCCACACACGAGTCTGGGGGAGCCAAAAACATTCAGTACTTC.

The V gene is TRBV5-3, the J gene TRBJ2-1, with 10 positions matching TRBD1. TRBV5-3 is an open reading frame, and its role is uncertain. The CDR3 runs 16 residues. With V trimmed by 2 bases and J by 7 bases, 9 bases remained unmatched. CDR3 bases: TGTGCCAGAAGCTTCGGCCCCGGGACAGGGGTGAATGAGCAGTTCTTC. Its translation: CARSFGPGTGVNEQFF.

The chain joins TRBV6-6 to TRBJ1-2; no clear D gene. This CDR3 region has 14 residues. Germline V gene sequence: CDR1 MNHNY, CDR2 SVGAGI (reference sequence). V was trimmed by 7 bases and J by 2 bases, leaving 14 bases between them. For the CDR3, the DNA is TGTGCCAGCAACTACTGGACGGGGAACTATGGCTACACCTTC. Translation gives CASNYWTGNYGYTF.

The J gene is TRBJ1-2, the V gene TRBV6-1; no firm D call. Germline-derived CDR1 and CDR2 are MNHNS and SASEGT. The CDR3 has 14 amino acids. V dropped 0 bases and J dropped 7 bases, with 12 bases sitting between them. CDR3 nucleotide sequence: TGTGCCAGCAGTGAAGCATTCGTGGGGTTTGGCTACACCTTC. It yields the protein CASSEAFVGFGYTF.

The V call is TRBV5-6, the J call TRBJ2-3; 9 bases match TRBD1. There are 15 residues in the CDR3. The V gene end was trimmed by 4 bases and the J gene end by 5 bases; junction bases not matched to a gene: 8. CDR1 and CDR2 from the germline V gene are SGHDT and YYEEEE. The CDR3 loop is CASSLVHRGRDTQYF. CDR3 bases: TGTGCCAGCAGCCTGGTTCACAGGGGGCGAGATACGCAGTATTTT.

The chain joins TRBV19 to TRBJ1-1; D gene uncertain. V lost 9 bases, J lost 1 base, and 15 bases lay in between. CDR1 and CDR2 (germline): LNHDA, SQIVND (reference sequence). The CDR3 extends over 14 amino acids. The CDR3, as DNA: TGTGCCAGCGGGGATAGGGCAGCGAACACTGAAGCTTTCTTT. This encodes CASGDRAANTEAFF.

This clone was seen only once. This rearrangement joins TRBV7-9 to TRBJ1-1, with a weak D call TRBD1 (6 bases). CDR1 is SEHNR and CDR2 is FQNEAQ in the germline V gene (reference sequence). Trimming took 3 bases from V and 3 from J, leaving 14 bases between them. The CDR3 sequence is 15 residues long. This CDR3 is CASSFLGGYHTEAFF. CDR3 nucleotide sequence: TGTGCCAGCAGCTTTCTTGGGGGCTACCACACTGAAGCTTTCTTT.

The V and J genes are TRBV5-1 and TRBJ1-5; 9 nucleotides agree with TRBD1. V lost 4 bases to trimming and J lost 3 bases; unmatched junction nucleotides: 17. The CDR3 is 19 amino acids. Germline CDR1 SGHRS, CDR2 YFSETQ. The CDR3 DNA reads TGCGCCAGCAGCGCGGTTTGGGCCGGGACAGGGCGGGACAATCAGCCCCAGCATTTT. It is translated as CASSAVWAGTGRDNQPQHF. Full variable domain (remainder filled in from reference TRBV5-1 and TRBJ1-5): KAGVTQTPRYLIKTRGQQVTLSCSPISGHRSVSWYQQTPGQGLQFLFEYFSETQRNKGNFPGRFSGRQFSNSRSEMNVSTLELGDSALYLCASSAVWAGTGRDNQPQHFGDGTRLSIL.

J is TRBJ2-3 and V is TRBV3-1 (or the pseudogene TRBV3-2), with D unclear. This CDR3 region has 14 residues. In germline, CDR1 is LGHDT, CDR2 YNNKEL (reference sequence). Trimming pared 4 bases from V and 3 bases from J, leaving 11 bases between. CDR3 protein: CASSPFPQTDTQYF. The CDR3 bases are TGTGCCAGCAGCCCTTTTCCGCAGACAGATACGCAGTATTTT.

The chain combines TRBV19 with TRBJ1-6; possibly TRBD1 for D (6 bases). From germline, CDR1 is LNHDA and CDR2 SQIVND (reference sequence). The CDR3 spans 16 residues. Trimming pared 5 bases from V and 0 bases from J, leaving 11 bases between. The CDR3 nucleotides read TGTGCCAGTAGTGTACAGGGAAGCTCCTATAATTCACCCCTCCACTTT. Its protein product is CASSVQGSSYNSPLHF.

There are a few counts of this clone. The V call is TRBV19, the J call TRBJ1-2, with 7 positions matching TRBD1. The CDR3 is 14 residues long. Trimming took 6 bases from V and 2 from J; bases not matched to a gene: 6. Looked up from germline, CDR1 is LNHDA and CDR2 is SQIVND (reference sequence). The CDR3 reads CASSLGGQNYGYTF. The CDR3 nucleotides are TGTGCCAGTAGCCTAGGGGGACAGAACTATGGCTACACCTTC.

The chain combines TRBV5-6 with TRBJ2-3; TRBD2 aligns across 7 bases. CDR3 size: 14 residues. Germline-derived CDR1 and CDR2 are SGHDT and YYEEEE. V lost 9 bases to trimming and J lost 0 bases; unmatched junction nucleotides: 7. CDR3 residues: CATLQRGSTDTQYF. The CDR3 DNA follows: TGTGCCACCCTTCAGCGGGGAAGCACAGATACGCAGTATTTT.

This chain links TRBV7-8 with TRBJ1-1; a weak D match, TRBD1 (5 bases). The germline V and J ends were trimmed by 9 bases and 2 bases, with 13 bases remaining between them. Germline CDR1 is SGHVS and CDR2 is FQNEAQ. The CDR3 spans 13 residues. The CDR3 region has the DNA TGTGCCAGTTCGAGGGGCCCTAACACTGAAGCTTTCTTT. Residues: CASSRGPNTEAFF. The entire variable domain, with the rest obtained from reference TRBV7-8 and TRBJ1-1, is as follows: GAGVSQSPRYKVAKRGQDVALRCDPISGHVSLFWYQQALGQGPEFLTYFQNEAQLDKSGLPSDRFFAERPEGSVSTLKIQRTQQEDSAVYLCASSRGPNTEAFFGQGTRLTVV.

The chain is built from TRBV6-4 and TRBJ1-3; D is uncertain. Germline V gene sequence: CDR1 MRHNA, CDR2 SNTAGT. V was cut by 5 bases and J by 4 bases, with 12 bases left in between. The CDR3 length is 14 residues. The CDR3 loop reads CASSRPGAGNTIYF. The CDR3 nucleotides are TGTGCCAGCAGTCGCCCGGGCGCGGGAAACACCATATATTTT.

The CDR3 spells CASSLLLAPSGGYTF. As DNA, the CDR3 is TGTGCCAGCAGCCTCCTCCTAGCTCCGAGTGGTGGCTACACCTTC. The chain couples TRBV7-9 to TRBJ1-2, with unresolved D. With 5 bases removed from V and 7 bases from J, the gap between germline ends came to 20 bases. The CDR3 is 15 residues long. Germline CDR1 reads SEHNR; CDR2 reads FQNEAQ (reference sequence).

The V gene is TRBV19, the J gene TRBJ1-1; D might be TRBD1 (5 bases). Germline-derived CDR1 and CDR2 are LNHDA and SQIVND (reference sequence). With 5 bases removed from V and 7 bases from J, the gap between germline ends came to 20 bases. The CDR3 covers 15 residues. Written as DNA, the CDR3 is TGTGCCAGTAGTCCCTCTCGCGACGGGGGAATTGAAGCTTTCTTT. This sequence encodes CASSPSRDGGIEAFF.

The CDR3 region has the DNA TGTGCCAGCAGTGATGAGGGGTCCGGGGAGCTGTTTTTT. It is translated as CASSDEGSGELFF. The chain is built from TRBV2 and TRBJ2-2, with D perhaps assigned TRBD1 or TRBD2 (5 bases each). There are 13 residues in the CDR3. Deletions cut 3 bases from V and 6 bases from J, with 8 bases between. Germline V gene data show CDR1 as SNHLY and CDR2 as FYNNEI.